The 26 T cell receptor beta chains listed next were all sequenced from one sample in a study of shared clonotypes between healthy human individuals. The naive CD8 population came from CD45RO-negative cells selected for CCR7, without terminally differentiated effector memory CD45RA+ cells. Sequenced by immunoSEQ multiplex PCR; TCRdb stores in-frame clones only, minus some. The data hold about 600,000 clones, with roughly 98% observed a single time. The sequencing input was naive CD8+ T cells sorted from blood. The source is a young man in good health.

V usage is TRBV5-1 and J usage is TRBJ2-3, with D perhaps matching TRBD2 (5 bases). Between the trimmed V and J ends, which lost 0 bases and 4 bases, there was a span of 9 bases. Germline CDR1 is SGHRS and CDR2 is YFSETQ. CDR3 size: 14 residues. CDR3 bases: TGCGCCAGCAGCTTGGTGCCTAGCCCAGATACGCAGTATTTT. Translation gives CASSLVPSPDTQYF.

A remark on this clone: Other DNA sequences within the sample encode an identical CDR3. V usage is TRBV27 and J usage is TRBJ2-7; 8 nucleotides match TRBD1. The CDR3 loop spans 15 amino acids. Trimming cost V 2 bases and J 1 base; bases outside gene matches: 4. Germline assignment: CDR1 MNHEY and CDR2 SMNVEV (reference sequence). The CDR3 here is CASSLRGQVSYEQYF. The DNA of the CDR3 is TGTGCCAGCAGTTTACGGGGACAGGTGTCCTACGAGCAGTACTTC.

The CDR3 reads CSVARVNNEQFF. For the CDR3, the DNA is TGCAGCGTTGCTCGCGTGAACAATGAGCAGTTCTTC. This sequence joins TRBV29-1 and TRBJ2-1; no firm D call. From germline, CDR1 is SQVTM and CDR2 ANQGSEA. The V end was cut by 4 bases, the J end by 5 bases, with 9 bases between. The CDR3 covers 12 residues.

This clone appeared once. The genes are TRBV5-8 and TRBJ1-3, with 7 positions matching TRBD1. Germline V lookup: CDR1 SGHTS, CDR2 YDEGEE. V lost 6 bases, J lost 8 bases, and 11 bases stayed unmatched. The CDR3 extends over 14 amino acids. The CDR3 nucleotides read TGTGCCAGCAACTCCGGACAGGCGTCGTACACCATATATTTT. This encodes CASNSGQASYTIYF.

The rearrangement uses TRBV4-1 and TRBJ2-3; the D is unclear. The CDR3 spans 16 residues. Trimming pared 0 bases from V and 4 bases from J, leaving 14 bases between. The germline V gene has CDR1 MGHRA and CDR2 YSYEKL. Here the CDR3 DNA reads TGCGCCAGCAGCCAAGATTTCGTTAGTACCGCAGATACGCAGTATTTT. Its protein product is CASSQDFVSTADTQYF.

The V gene is TRBV10-2, the J gene TRBJ2-7; D is possibly TRBD1 (5 bases). Germline assignment: CDR1 WSHSY and CDR2 SAAADI. The CDR3 is 16 residues long. V was cut by 6 bases and J by 1 base, with 19 bases left in between. This chain's CDR3 is CASSPSRDSNSYEQYF. The CDR3 DNA follows: TGCGCCAGCAGCCCCTCGCGCGACAGTAATTCCTACGAGCAGTACTTC.

CDR3 residues: CASSPRGDNEQFF. The CDR3 DNA is TGTGCCAGCAGCCCAAGGGGGGACAATGAGCAGTTCTTC. The rearrangement links TRBV14 to TRBJ2-1, with D tentatively TRBD1 or TRBD2 (6 bases each). CDR3 length: 13 residues. Germline V CDR1 and CDR2: SGHDN, FVKESK. Trimming cost V 4 bases and J 5 bases, with 9 bases left between them.

The V call is TRBV19, the J call TRBJ2-5; no firm D call. Germline loops: CDR1 LNHDA, CDR2 SQIVND (reference sequence). CDR3 length: 14 residues. The V gene lost 3 bases and the J gene lost 0 bases, with 8 bases spanning the gap. The CDR3 loop reads CASSIVGYQETQYF. The CDR3 DNA reads as TGTGCCAGTAGTATTGTCGGGTACCAAGAGACCCAGTACTTC. Drawing the rest from reference TRBV19 and TRBJ2-5, the complete variable domain is DGGITQSPKYLFRKEGQNVTLSCEQNLNHDAMYWYRQDPGQGLRLIYYSQIVNDFQKGDIAEGYSVSREKKESFPLTVTSAQKNPTAFYLCASSIVGYQETQYFGPGTRLLVL.

The CDR3 is CASSLGEDVPSTDTQYF. CDR3 in DNA: TGTGCCAGCAGCTTGGGAGAGGATGTACCTAGCACAGATACGCAGTATTTT. The chain is built from TRBV7-9 and TRBJ2-3; TRBD2 is a possible D gene (5 bases). V was cut by 3 bases and J by 0 bases, with 16 bases left in between. This CDR3 is built from 17 residues. From germline, CDR1 is SEHNR and CDR2 FQNEAQ (reference sequence). The full variable domain, completed using reference TRBV7-9 and TRBJ2-3, is DTGVSQNPRHKITKRGQNVTFRCDPISEHNRLYWYRQTLGQGPEFLTYFQNEAQLEKSRLLSDRFSAERPKGSFSTLEIQRTEQGDSAMYLCASSLGEDVPSTDTQYFGPGTRLTVL.

The chain couples TRBV11-1 to TRBJ2-7, with unresolved D. V lost 8 bases and J 3 bases, leaving 14 bases between the germline ends. The germline V gene encodes CDR1 SGHAT and CDR2 FQDESV (reference sequence). CDR3 length: 13 amino acids. The CDR3 coding sequence is TGTGCCAGCGCCGCCACTCGGAGCTACGAGCAGTACTTC. Translation: CASAATRSYEQYF.

V gene TRBV11-1 combines with J gene TRBJ2-7; TRBD2 aligns across 8 bases. V trimming: 7 bases; J trimming: 2 bases; junction bases outside the gene matches: 10. In germline, CDR1 is SGHAT, CDR2 FQDESV (reference sequence). This CDR3 contains 15 residues. The CDR3 sequence: CASTPIGGRPYEQYF. CDR3 nucleotide sequence: TGTGCCAGCACTCCGATAGGCGGGAGGCCCTACGAGCAGTACTTC. The complete variable domain, with remaining parts taken from reference TRBV11-1 and TRBJ2-7, reads EAEVAQSPRYKITEKSQAVAFWCDPISGHATLYWYRQILGQGPELLVQFQDESVVDDSQLPKDRFSAERLKGVDSTLKIQPAELGDSAMYLCASTPIGGRPYEQYFGPGTRLTVT.

CDR3 in amino acids: CASSILPGTSGRAEETQYF. The CDR3 DNA is TGTGCCAGTAGTATTCTTCCCGGGACTAGCGGGAGGGCGGAAGAGACCCAGTACTTC. The chain carries TRBV19 and TRBJ2-5; TRBD2 aligns across 16 bases. The CDR3 is 19 amino acids. Unmatched junction bases numbered 10, after V lost 3 bases and J lost 3 bases. Germline loops: CDR1 LNHDA, CDR2 SQIVND (reference sequence).

In this sample, this clone turned up once. At the DNA level, this CDR3 is encoded by other sequences in the same sample as well. J is TRBJ2-7 and V is TRBV2; no firm D call. The CDR3 has 14 residues. Trimming pared 6 bases from V and 0 bases from J, leaving 12 bases between. Germline V gene sequence: CDR1 SNHLY, CDR2 FYNNEI. The CDR3 is CASRDGTSSYEQYF. In nucleotides, the CDR3 is TGTGCCAGCAGGGACGGAACGAGCTCCTACGAGCAGTACTTC.

The rearrangement uses TRBV27 and TRBJ2-5; no clear D gene. CDR3 length: 15 residues. Trimming left V 6 bases short and J 5 bases short, with 19 bases between. CDR1 MNHEY and CDR2 SMNVEV come from the germline V gene (reference sequence). CDR3 region: CASSAATLRRETQYF. CDR3 nucleotides: TGTGCCAGCAGCGCTGCTACGCTGCGGCGGGAGACCCAGTACTTC.

The chain couples TRBV9 to TRBJ2-7, with D unresolved. Germline assignment: CDR1 SGDLS and CDR2 YYNGEE. The V and J ends lost 4 bases and 0 bases respectively, with 11 bases between them. The CDR3 spans 14 residues. The CDR3 spells CASSPGRSSYEQYF. As DNA, the CDR3 is TGTGCCAGCAGCCCCGGGCGGTCCTCCTACGAGCAGTACTTC.

This clone was found once. The chain has TRBV9 and TRBJ1-1, with 7 nucleotides matching TRBD1. V lost 4 bases to trimming and J lost 4 bases; unmatched junction nucleotides: 7. The germline V gene has CDR1 SGDLS and CDR2 YYNGEE. This CDR3 has 14 amino acids. CDR3 nucleotide sequence: TGTGCCAGCAGCCTGAGAGCAGGGGGCACTGAAGCTTTCTTT. Translated, it gives CASSLRAGGTEAFF. Looking up the rest from reference TRBV9 and TRBJ1-1 gives the full variable domain: DSGVTQTPKHLITATGQRVTLRCSPRSGDLSVYWYQQSLDQGLQFLIQYYNGEERAKGNILERFSAQQFPDLHSELNLSSLELGDSALYFCASSLRAGGTEAFFGQGTRLTVV.

V usage is TRBV28 and J usage is TRBJ2-7, with 8 positions matching TRBD1. The CDR3 spans 17 residues. Germline V gene data show CDR1 as MDHEN and CDR2 as SYDVKM. Trimming removed 5 bases from V and 3 bases from J; junction bases left unmatched: 15. Here the CDR3 DNA reads TGTGCCAGCAGTCGGACAGGGCCGGGTAGCGAACGCTACGAGCAGTACTTC. Protein sequence: CASSRTGPGSERYEQYF. Supplemented by reference TRBV28 and TRBJ2-7, the full variable domain reads DVKVTQSSRYLVKRTGEKVFLECVQDMDHENMFWYRQDPGLGLRLIYFSYDVKMKEKGDIPEGYSVSREKKERFSLILESASTNQTSMYLCASSRTGPGSERYEQYFGPGTRLTVT.

V and J are TRBV7-9 and TRBJ1-4, with unresolved D. Germline V gene data show CDR1 as SEHNR and CDR2 as FQNEAQ (reference sequence). The CDR3 sequence is 14 residues long. Trimming stripped 3 bases from V and 8 bases from J, with 13 bases between. The CDR3 DNA reads TGTGCCAGCAGCTTTTTGGGGAAACACGAAAAACTGTTTTTT. Translation gives CASSFLGKHEKLFF.

This rearrangement joins TRBV9 to TRBJ1-4; maybe TRBD1 (5 bases). This CDR3 has 14 amino acids. Germline V gene lookup returns CDR1 SGDLS and CDR2 YYNGEE. V lost 1 base and J 7 bases, leaving 11 bases between the germline ends. The CDR3 reads CASSVLGRGEKLFF. The CDR3 DNA follows: TGTGCCAGCAGCGTACTGGGAAGGGGTGAAAAACTGTTTTTT.

The chain uses TRBV21-1 and TRBJ1-5; the table's D call of TRBD1 was not tested on the DNA. TRBV21-1 is tagged as a pseudogene. This CDR3 is 16 amino acids long. The CDR3 nucleotides read TGTGCCAGCAGCAAATGTGGACAGGGATACAATCAGCCCCAGCATTTT. Its translation is CASSKCGQGYNQPQHF.

The chain uses TRBV28 and TRBJ1-3, with a tentative D call TRBD1 (5 bases). CDR3 length: 15 residues. CDR1 MDHEN and CDR2 SYDVKM come from the germline V gene. V gave up 5 bases and J gave up 0 bases, with 11 bases separating them. The CDR3 bases are TGTGCCAGCAGTGGGGACGTACACTCTGGAAACACCATATATTTT. Its protein is CASSGDVHSGNTIYF.

The V call is TRBV5-5, the J call TRBJ2-3; D is undetermined. Trimming shortened V by 6 bases and J by 0 bases, and 8 bases separated the two germline ends. Per the germline V gene, CDR1 is SGHKS and CDR2 is YYEKEE (reference sequence). The CDR3 loop spans 13 amino acids. The CDR3 loop reads CASKGGSTDTQYF. The CDR3 DNA is TGTGCCAGCAAGGGCGGTAGCACAGATACGCAGTATTTT.

This chain joins TRBV28 and TRBJ2-5, with D uncertain. Germline lookup yields CDR1 MDHEN and CDR2 SYDVKM. This CDR3 is built from 10 residues. V lost 3 bases and J lost 5, with 1 base in between. CDR3 region: CASSFETQYF. As DNA, the CDR3 is TGTGCCAGCAGTTTCGAGACCCAGTACTTC.

V is TRBV7-9 and J is TRBJ1-1; D is possibly TRBD1 (6 bases). Germline lookup yields CDR1 SEHNR and CDR2 FQNEAQ (reference sequence). The CDR3 runs to 13 residues. Trimming cost V 3 bases and J 7 bases, with 12 bases left between them. CDR3 sequence (DNA): TGTGCCAGCAGCTTTCAGGGGACTGATGAAGCTTTCTTT. This gives the protein CASSFQGTDEAFF.

The V gene is TRBV21-1, the J gene TRBJ2-3; TRBD1 is the table's D call, not checked against the DNA. TRBV21-1 counts as a pseudogene. This CDR3 has 14 residues. The CDR3 nucleotides are TGTGCCAGCAGCAAGGGCCCATCCACAGATACGCAGTATTTT. Protein: CASSKGPSTDTQYF.

The V call is TRBV7-8, the J call TRBJ1-1, with D perhaps TRBD1 (6 bases). The CDR3 totals 15 residues. Trimming stripped 3 bases from V and 2 bases from J, with 13 bases between. Germline-derived CDR1 and CDR2 are SGHVS and FQNEAQ. CDR3 bases: TGTGCCAGCAGCTTCCCAGGAGGGGGAAACACTGAAGCTTTCTTT. Amino acids: CASSFPGGGNTEAFF.